Below, 4 T cell receptor beta chains from the same sample are listed, as sequenced in a study of blood T cell repertoires in COVID-19. Repertoires were generated with immunoSEQ multiplex PCR, while TCRdb's copy carries only in-frame clones and drops some. The repertoire includes about 230,000 clones, 65% to 85% of them detected once, and 1.3% sits in the top ten. The source material was peripheral blood. The receptors shown here come from a woman in her 30s with COVID-19, enrolled during active disease.

The rearrangement links TRBV6-2 or TRBV6-3 to TRBJ2-5, with TRBD1 matching over 7 bases. This CDR3 contains 16 residues. Germline assignment: CDR1 MNHEY and CDR2 SVGEGT. The trim removed 6 bases at V and 5 bases at J, leaving 15 bases unmatched. This CDR3 reads CASSLSFGLRGETQYF. In DNA form, the CDR3 reads TGTGCCAGCAGCCTCTCCTTTGGACTCAGGGGGGAGACCCAGTACTTC.

This clone was seen a handful of times. The chain carries TRBV2 and TRBJ1-2; tentatively, D is TRBD1 (6 bases). The V and J ends lost 10 bases and 8 bases respectively, with 20 bases between them. Germline V CDR1 and CDR2: SNHLY, FYNNEI. The CDR3 runs to 13 residues. In DNA form, the CDR3 reads TGTGCCACACCGTGGGGGCCCGTGGGGGGCTACACCTTC. Translation gives CATPWGPVGGYTF.

The chain couples TRBV10-3 to TRBJ2-5, with TRBD1 identical over 8 bases. V gave up 4 bases and J gave up 5 bases; unmatched junction bases: 3. CDR1 is ENHRY, CDR2 SYGVKD, per germline. The CDR3 runs 13 residues. The CDR3 region has the DNA TGTGCCATCAGTGTTCAGGGGGCGGAGACCCAGTACTTC. Translating it yields CAISVQGAETQYF.

The chain joins TRBV3-1 (or the pseudogene TRBV3-2) to TRBJ2-5, with D uncertain. CDR3 length: 13 residues. CDR1 is LGHDT, CDR2 YNNKEL, per germline (reference sequence). V lost 0 bases to trimming and J lost 6 bases, with 8 bases between them. The CDR3 reads CASSQEGRKTQYF. The DNA for the CDR3 is TGTGCCAGCAGCCAAGAGGGCAGAAAGACCCAGTACTTC.